These 8 T cell receptor beta chains share one sample of origin, sequenced in a study of Ad26.COV2.S vaccination and SARS-CoV-2 variants. The treatment denotes: over 15 received Ad26.COV2.S at low or high dose, single or two shots; several received placebo; per-sample allocation not given. On day 63 after the first injection, vaccine and placebo recipients gave samples. The repertoire was sequenced with immunoSEQ multiplex PCR; TCRdb's copy has only in-frame clones and lacks some. This table has about 350,000 clones, roughly 90% appearing once. The source material was peripheral blood, sampled in a trial of Ad26.COV2.S vaccine versus placebo. The source is a person aged 18-60 years who received the Ad26.COV2.S COVID-19 vaccine or a placebo.

The V gene is TRBV9, the J gene TRBJ1-3; tentatively, D is TRBD1 (6 bases). CDR3 length: 15 residues. Germline values: CDR1 SGDLS, CDR2 YYNGEE. Trimming removed 4 bases at V and 2 bases at J, with 13 bases between. Here the CDR3 reads CASSLNREAGNTIYF. The CDR3 DNA reads TGTGCCAGCAGCCTCAACAGGGAGGCTGGAAACACCATATATTTT.

The rearrangement links TRBV13 to TRBJ1-1; 8 bases agree with TRBD1. This CDR3 comprises 15 residues. Germline CDR1 reads PRHDT; CDR2 reads FYEKMQ (reference sequence). J was trimmed by 5 bases and V by 2 bases; bases with no gene match: 7. The CDR3 DNA is TGTGCCAGCAGCTTATCTCTCACAGGGGGAACTGAAGCTTTCTTT. Its protein product is CASSLSLTGGTEAFF.

The chain employs TRBV7-2 and TRBJ1-6; the D is unclear. The CDR3 runs to 13 residues. Germline CDR1 is SGHTA and CDR2 is FQGNSA. The V and J ends lost 5 bases and 7 bases respectively, with 9 bases between them. CDR3 loop: CASSTDTNSPLHF. The CDR3, as DNA: TGTGCCAGCAGCACAGATACCAATTCACCCCTCCACTTT.

This rearrangement joins TRBV7-8 to TRBJ2-1; TRBD2 matches at 15 bases. Trimming took 5 bases from V and 9 from J; bases not matched to a gene: 5. Looked up from germline, CDR1 is SGHVS and CDR2 is FQNEAQ. The CDR3 has 15 residues. Here the CDR3 DNA reads TGTGCCAGCAGCCCCGGACTAGCGGGAGGGAGTGAGCAGTTCTTC. It encodes CASSPGLAGGSEQFF.

V usage is TRBV4-1 and J usage is TRBJ2-4; D is perhaps TRBD1 (5 bases). This CDR3 is built from 12 residues. V gave up 2 bases and J gave up 11 bases, with 10 bases separating them. Per the germline V gene, CDR1 is MGHRA and CDR2 is YSYEKL. CDR3 coding DNA: TGCGCCAGCAGCCAAAGTTGGGGCGTTCAGTACTTC. Protein: CASSQSWGVQYF.

V is TRBV19 and J is TRBJ2-3, with D uncertain. V was clipped by 10 bases and J by 1 base, with 12 bases between them. Germline lookup yields CDR1 LNHDA and CDR2 SQIVND (reference sequence). The CDR3 sequence is 13 residues long. CDR3 coding DNA: TGTGCCACCATTGGAACAGGCACAGATACGCAGTATTTT. Its protein product is CATIGTGTDTQYF.

The chain combines TRBV10-3 with TRBJ2-1; no definite D call. CDR1 and CDR2 from the germline V gene are ENHRY and SYGVKD. Trimming left V 3 bases short and J 6 bases short, with 12 bases between. The CDR3 runs to 14 residues. This CDR3 reads CAISDQGLSNEQFF. CDR3 coding DNA: TGTGCCATCAGTGATCAAGGGTTATCCAATGAGCAGTTCTTC.

About this clone: At one end the junction does not follow the germline gene, possibly because of a read error. J is TRBJ2-2 and V is TRBV7-7; perhaps D is TRBD1 or TRBD2 (7 bases each). CDR3 length equals 13 residues. Germline CDR1 reads SSHAT; CDR2 reads FNYEAQ (reference sequence). The CDR3 DNA is TGTGCTAGCAGCAGCCTGGGAGGGGGCGAGCTGTTTTTT. Amino acids: CASSSLGGGELFF. Full variable domain (outside the CDR3, taken from reference TRBV7-7 and TRBJ2-2): GAGVSQSPRYKVTKRGQDVTLRCDPISSHATLYWYQQALGQGPEFLTYFNYEAQPDKSGLPSDRFSAERPEGSISTLTIQRTEQRDSAMYRCASSSLGGGELFFGEGSRLTVL.